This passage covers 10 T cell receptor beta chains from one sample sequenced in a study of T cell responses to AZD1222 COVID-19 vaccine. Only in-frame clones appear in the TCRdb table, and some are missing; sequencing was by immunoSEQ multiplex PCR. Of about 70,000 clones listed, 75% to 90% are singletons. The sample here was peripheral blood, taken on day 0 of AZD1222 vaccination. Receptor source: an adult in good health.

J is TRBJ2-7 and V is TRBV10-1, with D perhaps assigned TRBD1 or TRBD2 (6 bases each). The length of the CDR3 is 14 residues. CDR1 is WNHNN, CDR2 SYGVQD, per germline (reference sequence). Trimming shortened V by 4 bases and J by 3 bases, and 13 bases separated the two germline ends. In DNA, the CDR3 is TGCGCCAGCAGTGTCGGAAAGGGGGGCTACGAGCAGTACTTC. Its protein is CASSVGKGGYEQYF.

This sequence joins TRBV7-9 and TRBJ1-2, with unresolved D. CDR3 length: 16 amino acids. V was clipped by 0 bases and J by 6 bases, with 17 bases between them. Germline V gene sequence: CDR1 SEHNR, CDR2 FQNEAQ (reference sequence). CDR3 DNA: TGTGCCAGCAGCTTAGCGCTCGCGGGTCGGGAGGATGGCTACACCTTC. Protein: CASSLALAGREDGYTF.

The chain's CDR3 is CASSYAREPPDTQYF. The DNA for the CDR3 is TGTGCCAGCAGTTATGCGCGGGAGCCTCCAGATACGCAGTATTTT. This sequence joins TRBV6-5 and TRBJ2-3; 7 bases align to TRBD2. V lost 3 bases to trimming and J lost 4 bases; unmatched junction nucleotides: 7. The CDR3 is 15 amino acids. The V gene's germline CDR1 is MNHEY and CDR2 SVGAGI.

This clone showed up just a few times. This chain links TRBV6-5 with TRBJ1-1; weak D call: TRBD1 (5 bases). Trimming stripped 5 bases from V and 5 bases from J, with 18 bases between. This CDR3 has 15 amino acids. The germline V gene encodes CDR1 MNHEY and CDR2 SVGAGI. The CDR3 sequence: CASSTGQRGATEAFF. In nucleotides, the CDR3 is TGTGCCAGCAGTACCGGCCAAAGGGGTGCGACTGAAGCTTTCTTT.

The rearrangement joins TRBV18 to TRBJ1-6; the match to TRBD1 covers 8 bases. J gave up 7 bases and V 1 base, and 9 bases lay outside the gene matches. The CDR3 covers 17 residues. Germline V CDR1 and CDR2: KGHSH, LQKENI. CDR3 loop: CASSPQQGDLRNSPLHF. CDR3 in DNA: TGTGCCAGCTCACCACAACAGGGGGATTTGAGGAATTCACCCCTCCACTTT.

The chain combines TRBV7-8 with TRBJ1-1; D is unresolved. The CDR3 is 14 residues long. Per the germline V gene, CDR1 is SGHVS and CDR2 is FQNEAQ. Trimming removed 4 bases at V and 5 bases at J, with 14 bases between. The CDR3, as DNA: TGTGCCAGCAGCTCCTGGCGGGAATGGACTGAAGCTTTCTTT. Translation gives CASSSWREWTEAFF.

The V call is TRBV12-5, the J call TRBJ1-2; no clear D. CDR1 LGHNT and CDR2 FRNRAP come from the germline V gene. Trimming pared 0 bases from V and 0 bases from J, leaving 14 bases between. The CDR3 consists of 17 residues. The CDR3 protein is CASGLVNDGGPNYGYTF. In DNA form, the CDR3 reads TGTGCTAGTGGTTTGGTAAATGATGGCGGACCTAACTATGGCTACACCTTC.

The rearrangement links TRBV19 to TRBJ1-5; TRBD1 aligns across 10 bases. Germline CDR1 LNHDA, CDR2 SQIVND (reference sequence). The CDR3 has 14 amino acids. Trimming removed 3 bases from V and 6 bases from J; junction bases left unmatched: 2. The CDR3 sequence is CASSMGQGSQPQHF. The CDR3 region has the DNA TGTGCCAGTAGTATGGGACAGGGGAGTCAGCCCCAGCATTTT.

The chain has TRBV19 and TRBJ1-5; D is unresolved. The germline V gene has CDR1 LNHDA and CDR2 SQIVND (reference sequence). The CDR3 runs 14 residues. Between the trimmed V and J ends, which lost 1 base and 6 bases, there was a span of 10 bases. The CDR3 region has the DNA TGTGCCAGTAGTATAGGTCGGGGAGGTCAGCCCCAGCATTTT. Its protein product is CASSIGRGGQPQHF.

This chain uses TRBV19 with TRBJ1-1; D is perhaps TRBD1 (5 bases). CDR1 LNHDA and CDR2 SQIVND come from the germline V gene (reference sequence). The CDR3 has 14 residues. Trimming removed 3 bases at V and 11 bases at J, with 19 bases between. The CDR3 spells CASSMGTSKGEAFF. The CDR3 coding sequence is TGTGCCAGTAGTATGGGGACTTCCAAGGGAGAGGCTTTCTTT.